The clone carrying this TCR beta chain has more than one count but fewer than ten. V was trimmed by 4 bases and J by 4 bases, leaving 16 bases between them. Germline CDR1 reads MNHEY; CDR2 reads SVGEGT. CDR3 length equals 15 residues. The data were obtained in a study of blood T cell repertoires in COVID-19. As for the study in general: Whether acute or convalescent, the COVID-19 samples came from the United States, Italy and Spain. T cells, B-cell-depleted T cells, or PBMCs provided the cDNA or gDNA that served as material.

In the original analysis: Nucleated cell number was recorded as an estimate derived from reference gene primer amplification. Some clones are missing from TCRdb's copy, which holds only in-frame ones; the method was immunoSEQ multiplex PCR. D and trimming come from the DNA, and the V and J calls and clone size come from that table. Among more than 50,000 clones listed, just under 80% were seen once. The clonotype was recovered from a human donor in a cohort sampled during active COVID-19. Sequenced sample: peripheral blood. The J gene is TRBJ1-2, the V gene TRBV6-2 or TRBV6-3; no clear D. The CDR3 loop is CASSSRAGQLYGYTF. In nucleotides, the CDR3 is TGTGCCAGCAGTTCACGTGCAGGTCAGCTCTATGGCTACACCTTC.